This T cell receptor beta chain derives from a study of regulatory T cells in long-lasting Graves disease. This clonotype was counted between two and nine times. Specified time point: newly diagnosed GD, antithyroid drugs for less than 3 months. The TCR library was made from RNA that had been extracted from PBMCs in TRIzol. CDR3-region Arm-PCR and iRepertoire HTBI primers produced the TCR beta libraries. In TCRdb, the multiplex PCR reads were re-called with MiXCR into one record per CDR3 protein. The data hold around 420,000 distinct CDR3 sequences, with 15% observed a single time. CDR1 and CDR2 (germline): SGHRS, YFSETQ. The CDR3 covers 13 residues. Trimming shortened V by 3 bases and J by 9 bases, and 15 bases separated the two germline ends. In addition, the sample was reused for a study of T cells in Graves' hyperthyroidism and ophthalmopathy. That report adds: Most thyroid-expanded clonotypes above 0.001 were also found in blood.

The chain couples TRBV5-1 to TRBJ2-5; no clear D. The TCR was taken from a woman aged 40 to 50 with Graves disease. The sample here was peripheral blood mononuclear cells (PBMCs), taken at new diagnosis, from a patient treated with antithyroid drugs. The CDR3 loop reads CASSSDGPGPQYF. CDR3 nucleotide sequence: TGCGCCAGCAGCTCGGACGGCCCGGGTCCCCAGTACTTC.